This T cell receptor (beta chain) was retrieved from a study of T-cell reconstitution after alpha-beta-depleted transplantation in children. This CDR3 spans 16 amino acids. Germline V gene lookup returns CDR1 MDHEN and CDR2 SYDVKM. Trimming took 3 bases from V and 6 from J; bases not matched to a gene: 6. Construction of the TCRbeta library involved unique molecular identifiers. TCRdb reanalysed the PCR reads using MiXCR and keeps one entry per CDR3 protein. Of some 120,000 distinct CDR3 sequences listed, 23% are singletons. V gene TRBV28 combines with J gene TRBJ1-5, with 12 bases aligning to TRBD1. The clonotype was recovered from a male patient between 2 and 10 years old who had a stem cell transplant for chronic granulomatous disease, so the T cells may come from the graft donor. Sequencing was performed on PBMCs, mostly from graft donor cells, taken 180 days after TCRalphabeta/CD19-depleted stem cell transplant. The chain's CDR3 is CASSLPGQGALQPQHF. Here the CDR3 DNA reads TGTGCCAGCAGTTTGCCGGGACAGGGGGCACTTCAGCCCCAGCATTTT.